The 9 T cell receptor beta chains listed next were all sequenced from one sample in a study of T-cell reconstitution after alpha-beta-depleted transplantation in children. It was with unique molecular identifiers that the TCRbeta library was prepared. One entry per CDR3 protein results from TCRdb running MiXCR on the PCR reads. The table shows some 340,000 distinct CDR3 sequences, with around a tenth occurring only once. The sequenced sample was PBMCs from the stem cell graft donor, obtained from the stem cell graft. The receptors were sampled from a human donor who donated a stem cell graft to a child with acute lymphoblastic leukemia.

This clonotype has only a few counts. V usage is TRBV7-6 and J usage is TRBJ1-1; D not resolved. Germline values: CDR1 SGHVS, CDR2 FNYEAQ. The CDR3 has 12 residues. Trimming removed 4 bases from V and 7 bases from J, with 10 bases in between. The CDR3 nucleotides are TGTGCCAGCAGCTCCAATTCGGGTGAAGCTTTCTTT. Its translation: CASSSNSGEAFF.

This chain connects TRBV28 to TRBJ2-1; maybe TRBD2 (5 bases). Trimming pared 3 bases from V and 0 bases from J, leaving 15 bases between. Germline CDR1 is MDHEN and CDR2 is SYDVKM. CDR3 size: 17 residues. The CDR3, as DNA: TGTGCCAGCAGTTTTCGCATAGCGTCGGGCTCCTACAATGAGCAGTTCTTC. Residues: CASSFRIASGSYNEQFF.

The chain recombines TRBV27 with TRBJ1-5; D is perhaps TRBD1 (5 bases). Deletions cut 0 bases from V and 7 bases from J, with 13 bases between. This CDR3 has 15 amino acids. Germline V CDR1 and CDR2: MNHEY, SMNVEV (reference sequence). The CDR3 reads CASSLSAQGRQPQHF. The CDR3 nucleotides are TGTGCCAGCAGTTTATCCGCGCAGGGCCGACAGCCCCAGCATTTT.

This clonotype was seen repeatedly, ten times or more. This chain connects TRBV12-3 or TRBV12-4 to TRBJ2-7, with a tentative D call TRBD2 (5 bases). V gave up 8 bases and J gave up 2 bases, with 10 bases separating them. This CDR3 region has 12 residues. The CDR3 region is CASGFGTYEQYF. CDR3 in DNA: TGTGCCAGCGGATTCGGGACCTACGAGCAGTACTTC.

The genes are TRBV12-3 or TRBV12-4 and TRBJ2-3, with TRBD1 identical over 8 bases. The CDR3 has 14 amino acids. The V gene end was trimmed by 8 bases and the J gene end by 5 bases; junction bases not matched to a gene: 9. The CDR3 loop reads CASGSGGAEDTQYF. DNA of the CDR3: TGTGCCAGCGGATCAGGGGGCGCGGAAGATACGCAGTATTTT.

The table lists this clonotype with a few counts. CDR3 nucleotides: TGTGCCAGCAGCTTGACTAGCGGGAAAACGGCAGATACGCAGTATTTT. Protein sequence: CASSLTSGKTADTQYF. V gene TRBV7-3 combines with J gene TRBJ2-3; TRBD2 matches at 11 bases. The ends lost 3 bases at V and 4 bases at J; junction bases unmatched: 6. CDR1 and CDR2 from the germline V gene are SGHTA and FQGTGA. The CDR3 spans 16 residues. The variable domain in full, completed from reference TRBV7-3 and TRBJ2-3, reads GAGVSQTPSNKVTEKGKYVELRCDPISGHTALYWYRQSLGQGPEFLIYFQGTGAADDSGLPNDRFFAVRPEGSVSTLKIQRTERGDSAVYLCASSLTSGKTADTQYFGPGTRLTVL.

This chain joins TRBV5-1 and TRBJ1-1; D is unresolved. CDR3 length: 14 residues. Trimming pared 0 bases from V and 3 bases from J, leaving 9 bases between. From germline, CDR1 is SGHRS and CDR2 YFSETQ. The CDR3 nucleotides read TGCGCCAGCAGCTTGGCCGTGTACGACACTGAAGCTTTCTTT. This codes for CASSLAVYDTEAFF. Using reference TRBV5-1 and TRBJ1-1 for the parts outside the CDR3, the full variable domain is KAGVTQTPRYLIKTRGQQVTLSCSPISGHRSVSWYQQTPGQGLQFLFEYFSETQRNKGNFPGRFSGRQFSNSRSEMNVSTLELGDSALYLCASSLAVYDTEAFFGQGTRLTVV.

The chain employs TRBV21-1 and TRBJ2-2. TRBV21-1 is marked as a pseudogene. CDR3 length equals 14 residues. CDR3 region: CASSKAGRSGELFF. The CDR3 bases are TGTGCCAGCAGCAAAGCAGGAAGATCCGGGGAGCTGTTTTTT.

V usage is TRBV12-3 or TRBV12-4 and J usage is TRBJ2-1; no definite D call. The length of the CDR3 is 11 residues. Deletions cut 3 bases from V and 8 bases from J, with 5 bases between. The CDR3 loop is CASSFGHEQFF. DNA for the CDR3: TGTGCCAGCAGTTTTGGACATGAGCAGTTCTTC.